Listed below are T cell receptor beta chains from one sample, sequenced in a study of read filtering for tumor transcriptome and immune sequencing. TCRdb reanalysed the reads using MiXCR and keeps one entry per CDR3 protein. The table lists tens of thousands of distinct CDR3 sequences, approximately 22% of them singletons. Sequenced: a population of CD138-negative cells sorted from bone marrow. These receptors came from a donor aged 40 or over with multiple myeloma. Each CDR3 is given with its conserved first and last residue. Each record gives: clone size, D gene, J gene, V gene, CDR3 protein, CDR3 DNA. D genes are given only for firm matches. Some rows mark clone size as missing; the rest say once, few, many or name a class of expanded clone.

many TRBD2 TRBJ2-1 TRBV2 CASRRLAGPYNEQFF TGTGCCAGCAGACGACTAGCGGGACCTTACAATGAGCAGTTCTTC
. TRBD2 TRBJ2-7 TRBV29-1 CSVGLAGGVNEQYF TGCAGCGTTGGACTAGCGGGGGGGGTTAACGAGCAGTACTTC
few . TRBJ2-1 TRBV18 CASSPADSSYNEQFF TGTGCCAGCTCACCGGCGGATAGCTCCTACAATGAGCAGTTCTTC
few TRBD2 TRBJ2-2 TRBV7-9 CASSSLLTSGSKVGELFF TGTGCCAGCAGCTCTTTGCTGACTAGCGGGAGTAAGGTCGGGGAGCTGTTTTTT
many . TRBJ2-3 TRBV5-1 CASSSVTAGRPDTQYF TGCGCCAGCAGCTCCGTAACGGCGGGGAGGCCAGATACGCAGTATTTT
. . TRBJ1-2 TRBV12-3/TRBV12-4 CASRRTVRYGYTF TGTGCCAGCAGAAGGACAGTGCGCTATGGCTACACCTTC
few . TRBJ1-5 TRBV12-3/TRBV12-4 CASSPGTWGQPQHF TGTGCCAGCAGTCCCGGGACCTGGGGTCAGCCCCAGCATTTT
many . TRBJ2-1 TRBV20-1 CSAPPQSSYNEQFF TGCAGTGCGCCCCCACAGAGCTCCTACAATGAGCAGTTCTTC
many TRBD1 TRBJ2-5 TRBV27 CASSPHQGAGETQYF TGTGCCAGCAGTCCACACCAGGGGGCTGGGGAGACCCAGTACTTC
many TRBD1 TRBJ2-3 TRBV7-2 CASSFPSGTGSTDTQYF TGTGCCAGCAGCTTCCCTTCCGGGACAGGTAGCACAGATACGCAGTATTTT